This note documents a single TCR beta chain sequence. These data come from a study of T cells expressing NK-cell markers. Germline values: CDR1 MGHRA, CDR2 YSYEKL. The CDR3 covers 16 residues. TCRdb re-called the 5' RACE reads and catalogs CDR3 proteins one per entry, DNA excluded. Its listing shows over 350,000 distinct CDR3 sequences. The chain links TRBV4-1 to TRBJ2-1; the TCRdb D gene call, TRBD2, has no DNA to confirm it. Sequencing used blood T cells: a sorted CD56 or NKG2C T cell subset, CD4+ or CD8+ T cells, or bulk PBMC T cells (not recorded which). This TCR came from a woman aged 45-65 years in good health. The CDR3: CASSQVSAGGGDEQFF.